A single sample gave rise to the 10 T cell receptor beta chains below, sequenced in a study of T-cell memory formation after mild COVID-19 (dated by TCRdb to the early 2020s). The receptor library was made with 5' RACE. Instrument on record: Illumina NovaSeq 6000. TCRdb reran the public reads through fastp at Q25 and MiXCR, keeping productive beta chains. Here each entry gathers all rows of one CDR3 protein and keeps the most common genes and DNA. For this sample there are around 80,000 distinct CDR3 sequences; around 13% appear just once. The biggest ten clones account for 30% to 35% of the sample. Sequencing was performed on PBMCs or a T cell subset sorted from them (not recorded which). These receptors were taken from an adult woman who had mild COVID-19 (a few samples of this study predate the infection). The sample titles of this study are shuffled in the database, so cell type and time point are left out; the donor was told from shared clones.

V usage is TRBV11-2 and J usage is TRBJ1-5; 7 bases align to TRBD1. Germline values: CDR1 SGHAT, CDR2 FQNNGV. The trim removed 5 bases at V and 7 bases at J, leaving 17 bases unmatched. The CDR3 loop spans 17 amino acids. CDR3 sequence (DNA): TGTGCCAGCAGCCTATACAGGGGAGGGGTATCATGGCAGCCCCAGCATTTT. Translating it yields CASSLYRGGVSWQPQHF. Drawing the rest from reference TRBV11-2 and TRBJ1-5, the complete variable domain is EAGVAQSPRYKIIEKRQSVAFWCNPISGHATLYWYQQILGQGPKLLIQFQNNGVVDDSQLPKDRFSAERLKGVDSTLKIQPAKLEDSAVYLCASSLYRGGVSWQPQHFGDGTRLSIL.

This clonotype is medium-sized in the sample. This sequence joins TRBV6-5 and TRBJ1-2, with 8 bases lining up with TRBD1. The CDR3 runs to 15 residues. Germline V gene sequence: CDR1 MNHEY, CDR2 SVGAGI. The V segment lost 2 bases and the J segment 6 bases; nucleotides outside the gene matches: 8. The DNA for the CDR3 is TGTGCCAGCAGTTACCGACAGGGGCCGGCGGATGGCTACACCTTC. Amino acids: CASSYRQGPADGYTF.

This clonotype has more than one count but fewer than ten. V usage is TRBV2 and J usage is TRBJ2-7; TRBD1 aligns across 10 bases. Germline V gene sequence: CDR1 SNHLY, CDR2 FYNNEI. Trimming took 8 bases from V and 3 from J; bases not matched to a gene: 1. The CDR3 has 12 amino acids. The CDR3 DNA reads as TGTGCCAGCTGGACAGGGGGCTACGAGCAGTACTTC. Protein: CASWTGGYEQYF.

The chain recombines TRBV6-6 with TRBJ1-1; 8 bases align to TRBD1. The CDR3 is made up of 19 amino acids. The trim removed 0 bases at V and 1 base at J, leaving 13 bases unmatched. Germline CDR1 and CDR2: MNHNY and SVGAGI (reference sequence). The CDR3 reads CASSYSSSYFTGGNTEAFF. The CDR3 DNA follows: TGTGCCAGCAGTTACTCGAGTTCCTACTTTACAGGGGGGAACACTGAAGCTTTCTTT.

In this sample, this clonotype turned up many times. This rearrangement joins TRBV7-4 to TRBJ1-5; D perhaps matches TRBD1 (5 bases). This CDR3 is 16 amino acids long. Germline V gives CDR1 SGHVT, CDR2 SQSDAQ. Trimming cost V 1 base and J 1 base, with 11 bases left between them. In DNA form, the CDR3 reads TGTGCCAGCAGCTTAGTAGTCAGGGAGAGCAATCAGCCCCAGCATTTT. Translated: CASSLVVRESNQPQHF.

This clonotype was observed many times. DNA of the CDR3: TGTGCCAGCAGTTTCGGTGGGACAGGGGGCTACTACGAGCAGTACTTC. Translating gives CASSFGGTGGYYEQYF. The genes are TRBV12-3 or TRBV12-4 and TRBJ2-7, with 12 bases fitting TRBD1. Germline trimming cut 3 bases from V and 3 bases from J; bases unmatched to any gene: 6. The CDR3 spans 16 residues.

The CDR3 spells CASSQGARYTDTQYF. Here the CDR3 DNA reads TGTGCCAGCAGCCAAGGAGCTAGATACACAGATACGCAGTATTTT. The V and J genes are TRBV3-1 and TRBJ2-3, with unresolved D. The CDR3 runs 15 residues. V was cut by 1 base and J by 2 bases, with 10 bases left in between. The germline CDR1 and CDR2 sequences are LGHDT and YNNKEL (reference sequence).

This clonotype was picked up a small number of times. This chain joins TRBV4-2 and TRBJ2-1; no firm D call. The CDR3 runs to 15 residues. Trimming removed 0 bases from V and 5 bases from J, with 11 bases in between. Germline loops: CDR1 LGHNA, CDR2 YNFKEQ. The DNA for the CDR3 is TGTGCCAGCAGCCAAGACAGCGCCCTGGACAATGAGCAGTTCTTC. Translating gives CASSQDSALDNEQFF.

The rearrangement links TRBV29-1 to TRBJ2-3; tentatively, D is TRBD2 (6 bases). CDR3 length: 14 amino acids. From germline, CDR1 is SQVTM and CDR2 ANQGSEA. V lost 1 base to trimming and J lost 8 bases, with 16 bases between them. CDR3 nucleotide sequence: TGCAGCGTTGAAGGAGTGGAGGGCCTAGGTACGCAGTATTTT. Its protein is CSVEGVEGLGTQYF.

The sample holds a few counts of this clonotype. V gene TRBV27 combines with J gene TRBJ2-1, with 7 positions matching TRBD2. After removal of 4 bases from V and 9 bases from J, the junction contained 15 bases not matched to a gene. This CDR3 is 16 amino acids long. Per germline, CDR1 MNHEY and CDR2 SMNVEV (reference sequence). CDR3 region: CASSSLVAGVHGEQFF. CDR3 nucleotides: TGTGCCAGCAGTTCGCTTGTGGCGGGAGTACACGGTGAGCAGTTCTTC.